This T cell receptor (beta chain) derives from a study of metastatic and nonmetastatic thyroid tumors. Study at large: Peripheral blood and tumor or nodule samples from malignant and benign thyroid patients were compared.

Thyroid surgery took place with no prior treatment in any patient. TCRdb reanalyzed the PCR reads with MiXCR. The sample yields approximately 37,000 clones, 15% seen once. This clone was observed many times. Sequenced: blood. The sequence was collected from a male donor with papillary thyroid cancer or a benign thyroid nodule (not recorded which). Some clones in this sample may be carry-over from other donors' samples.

As DNA, the CDR3 is TGTGCCAGCAGTCCCCCTGGCAGACACTATGGCTACACCTTC. It codes for CASSPPGRHYGYTF. This chain connects TRBV28 to TRBJ1-2; D ambiguous. Germline V gene sequence: CDR1 MDHEN, CDR2 SYDVKM. This CDR3 spans 14 amino acids. Trimming removed 5 bases from V and 3 bases from J, with 13 bases in between.